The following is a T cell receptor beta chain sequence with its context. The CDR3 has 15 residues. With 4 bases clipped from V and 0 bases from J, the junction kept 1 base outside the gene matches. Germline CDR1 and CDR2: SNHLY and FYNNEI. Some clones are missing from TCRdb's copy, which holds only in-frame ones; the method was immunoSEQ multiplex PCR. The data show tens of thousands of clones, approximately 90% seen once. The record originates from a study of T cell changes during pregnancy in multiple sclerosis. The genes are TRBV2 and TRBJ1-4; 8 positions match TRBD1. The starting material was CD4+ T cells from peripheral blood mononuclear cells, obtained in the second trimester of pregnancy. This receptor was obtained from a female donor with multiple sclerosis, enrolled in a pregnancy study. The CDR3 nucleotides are TGTGCCAGCAGTGCACAGGGGGCAACTAATGAAAAACTGTTTTTT. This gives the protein CASSAQGATNEKLFF.